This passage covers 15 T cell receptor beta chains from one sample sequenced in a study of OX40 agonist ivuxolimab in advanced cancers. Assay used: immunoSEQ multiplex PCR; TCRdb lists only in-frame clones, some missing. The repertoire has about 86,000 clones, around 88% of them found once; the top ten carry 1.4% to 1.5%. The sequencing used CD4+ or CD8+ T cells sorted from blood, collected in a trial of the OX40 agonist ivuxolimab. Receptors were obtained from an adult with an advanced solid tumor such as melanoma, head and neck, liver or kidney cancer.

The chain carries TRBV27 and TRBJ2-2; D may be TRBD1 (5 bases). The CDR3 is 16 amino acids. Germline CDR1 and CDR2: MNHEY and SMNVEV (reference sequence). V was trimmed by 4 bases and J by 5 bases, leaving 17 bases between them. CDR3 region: CASSSAGYRLTGELFF. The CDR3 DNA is TGTGCCAGCAGTTCCGCAGGGTACCGCTTAACCGGGGAGCTGTTTTTT.

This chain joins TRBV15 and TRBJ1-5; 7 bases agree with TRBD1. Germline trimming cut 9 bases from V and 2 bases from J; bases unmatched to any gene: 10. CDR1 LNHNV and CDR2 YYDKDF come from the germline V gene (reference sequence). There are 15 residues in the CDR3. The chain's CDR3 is CATQQGLIGNQPQHF. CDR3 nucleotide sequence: TGTGCCACTCAACAGGGGTTGATCGGCAATCAGCCCCAGCATTTT. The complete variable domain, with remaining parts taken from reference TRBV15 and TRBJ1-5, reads DAMVIQNPRYQVTQFGKPVTLSCSQTLNHNVMYWYQQKSSQAPKLLFHYYDKDFNNEADTPDNFQSRRPNTSFCFLDIRSPGLGDTAMYLCATQQGLIGNQPQHFGDGTRLSIL.

The DNA of the CDR3 is TGTGCCAGCACCTATAGCGGGGGGTACGCGTTAGACTCCTACGAGCAGTACTTC. The encoded protein is CASTYSGGYALDSYEQYF. The V call is TRBV7-2, the J call TRBJ2-7; TRBD2 matches 10 bases. This CDR3 contains 18 residues. CDR1 and CDR2 from the germline V gene are SGHTA and FQGNSA. After removal of 7 bases from V and 0 bases from J, the junction contained 15 bases not matched to a gene.

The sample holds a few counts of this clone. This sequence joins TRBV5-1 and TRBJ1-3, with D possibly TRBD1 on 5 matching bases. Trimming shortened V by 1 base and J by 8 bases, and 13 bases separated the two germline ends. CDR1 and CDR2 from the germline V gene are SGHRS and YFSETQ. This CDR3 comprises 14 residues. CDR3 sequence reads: CASSLTGSEDTIYF. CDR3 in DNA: TGCGCCAGCAGCTTGACAGGTTCAGAAGACACCATATATTTT. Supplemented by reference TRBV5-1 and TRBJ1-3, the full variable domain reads KAGVTQTPRYLIKTRGQQVTLSCSPISGHRSVSWYQQTPGQGLQFLFEYFSETQRNKGNFPGRFSGRQFSNSRSEMNVSTLELGDSALYLCASSLTGSEDTIYFGEGSWLTVV.

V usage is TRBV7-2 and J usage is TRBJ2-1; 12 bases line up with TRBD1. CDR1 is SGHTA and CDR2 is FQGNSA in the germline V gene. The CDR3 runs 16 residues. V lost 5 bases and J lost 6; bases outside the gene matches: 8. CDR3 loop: CASSTEPGQGANEQFF. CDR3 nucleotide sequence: TGTGCCAGCAGCACCGAACCGGGACAGGGGGCCAATGAGCAGTTCTTC.

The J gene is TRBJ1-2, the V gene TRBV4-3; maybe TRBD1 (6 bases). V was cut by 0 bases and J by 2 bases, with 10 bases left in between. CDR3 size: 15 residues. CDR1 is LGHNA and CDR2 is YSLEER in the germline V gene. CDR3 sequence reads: CASSQDVGGNYGYTF. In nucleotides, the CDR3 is TGCGCCAGCAGCCAAGATGTCGGGGGCAACTATGGCTACACCTTC.

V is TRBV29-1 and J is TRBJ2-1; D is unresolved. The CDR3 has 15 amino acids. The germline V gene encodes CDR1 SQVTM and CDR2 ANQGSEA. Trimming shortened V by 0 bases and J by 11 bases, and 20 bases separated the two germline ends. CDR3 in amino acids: CSVEDPQDARLKQFF. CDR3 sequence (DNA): TGCAGCGTTGAAGATCCGCAGGACGCTAGGTTAAAGCAGTTCTTC.

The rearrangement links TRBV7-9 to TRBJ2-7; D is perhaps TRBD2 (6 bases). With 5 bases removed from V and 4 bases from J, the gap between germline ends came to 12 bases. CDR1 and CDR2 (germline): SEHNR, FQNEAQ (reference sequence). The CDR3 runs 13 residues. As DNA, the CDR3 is TGTGCCAGCAGCGCAGCACGGGGGTACGAGCAGTACTTC. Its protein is CASSAARGYEQYF.

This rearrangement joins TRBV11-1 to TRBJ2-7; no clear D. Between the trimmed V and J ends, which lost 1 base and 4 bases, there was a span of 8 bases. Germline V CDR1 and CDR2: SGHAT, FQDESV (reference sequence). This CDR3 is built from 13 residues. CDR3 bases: TGTGCCAGCAGCTTAGGGGCGGCTTACGAGCAGTACTTC. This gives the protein CASSLGAAYEQYF.

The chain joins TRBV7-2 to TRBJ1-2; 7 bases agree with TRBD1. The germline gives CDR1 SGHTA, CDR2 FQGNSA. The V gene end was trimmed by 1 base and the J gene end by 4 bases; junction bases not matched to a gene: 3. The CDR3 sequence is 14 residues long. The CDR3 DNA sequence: TGTGCCAGCAGCTTAGAGAGGGGGCTCTATGGCTACACCTTC. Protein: CASSLERGLYGYTF.

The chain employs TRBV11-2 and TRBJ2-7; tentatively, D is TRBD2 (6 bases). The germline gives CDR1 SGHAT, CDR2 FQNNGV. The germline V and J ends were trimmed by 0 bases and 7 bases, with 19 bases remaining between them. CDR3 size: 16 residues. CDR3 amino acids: CASSLDEFGPAGEQYF. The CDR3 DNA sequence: TGTGCCAGCAGCTTAGATGAGTTCGGCCCGGCGGGGGAGCAGTACTTC.

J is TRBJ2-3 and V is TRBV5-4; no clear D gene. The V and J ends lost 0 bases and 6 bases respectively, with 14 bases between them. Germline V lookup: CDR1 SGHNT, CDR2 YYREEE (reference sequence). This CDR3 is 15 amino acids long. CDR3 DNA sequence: TGTGCCAGCAGCTTGGGTAGAGAAGCGTTGGATACGCAGTATTTT. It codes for CASSLGREALDTQYF.

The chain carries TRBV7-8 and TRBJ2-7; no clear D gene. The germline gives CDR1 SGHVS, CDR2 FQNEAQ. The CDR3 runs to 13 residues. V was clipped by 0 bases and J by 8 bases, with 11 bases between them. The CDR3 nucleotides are TGTGCCAGCAGCTTAGCGAAAGAGCTCAAGCAGTACTTC. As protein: CASSLAKELKQYF.

The CDR3: CASSLLSGVNEKLFF. CDR3 DNA sequence: TGCGCCAGCAGCTTGCTGTCAGGGGTGAATGAAAAACTGTTTTTT. J is TRBJ1-4 and V is TRBV5-1, with D tentatively TRBD1 (6 bases). V was trimmed by 1 base and J by 5 bases, leaving 12 bases between them. The V gene's germline CDR1 is SGHRS and CDR2 YFSETQ. This CDR3 comprises 15 residues.

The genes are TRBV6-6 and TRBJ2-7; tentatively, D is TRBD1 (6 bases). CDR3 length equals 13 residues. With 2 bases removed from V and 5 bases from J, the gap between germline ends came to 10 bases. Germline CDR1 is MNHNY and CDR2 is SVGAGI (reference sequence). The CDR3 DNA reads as TGTGCCAGCAGTTACCGGGACACGGACGAGCAGTACTTC. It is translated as CASSYRDTDEQYF.